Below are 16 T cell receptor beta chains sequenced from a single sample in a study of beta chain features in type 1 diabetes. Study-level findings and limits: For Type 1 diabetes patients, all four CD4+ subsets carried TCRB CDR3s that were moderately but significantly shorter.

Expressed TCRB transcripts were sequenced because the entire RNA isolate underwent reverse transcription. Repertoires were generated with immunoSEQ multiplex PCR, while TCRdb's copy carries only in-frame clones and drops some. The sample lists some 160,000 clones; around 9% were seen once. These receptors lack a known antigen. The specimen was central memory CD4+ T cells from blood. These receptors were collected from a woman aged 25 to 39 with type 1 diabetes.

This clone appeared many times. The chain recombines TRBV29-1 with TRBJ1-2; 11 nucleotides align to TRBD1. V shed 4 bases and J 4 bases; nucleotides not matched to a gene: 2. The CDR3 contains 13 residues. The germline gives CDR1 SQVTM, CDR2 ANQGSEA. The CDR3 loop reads CSVGTGGAYGYTF. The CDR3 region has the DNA TGCAGCGTTGGGACAGGGGGCGCCTATGGCTACACCTTC.

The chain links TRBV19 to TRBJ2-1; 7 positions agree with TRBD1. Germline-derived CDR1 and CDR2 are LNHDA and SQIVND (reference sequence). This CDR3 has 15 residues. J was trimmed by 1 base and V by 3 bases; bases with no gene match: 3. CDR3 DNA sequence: TGTGCCAGTAGTATGGACAGGAAATCCTACAATGAGCAGTTCTTC. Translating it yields CASSMDRKSYNEQFF.

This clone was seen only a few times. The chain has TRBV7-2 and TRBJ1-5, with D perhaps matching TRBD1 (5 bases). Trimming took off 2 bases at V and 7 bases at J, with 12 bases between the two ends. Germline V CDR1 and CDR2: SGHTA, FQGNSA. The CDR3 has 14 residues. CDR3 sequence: CASSLRQGGQPQHF. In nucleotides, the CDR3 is TGTGCCAGCAGCTTACGGCAGGGTGGCCAGCCCCAGCATTTT.

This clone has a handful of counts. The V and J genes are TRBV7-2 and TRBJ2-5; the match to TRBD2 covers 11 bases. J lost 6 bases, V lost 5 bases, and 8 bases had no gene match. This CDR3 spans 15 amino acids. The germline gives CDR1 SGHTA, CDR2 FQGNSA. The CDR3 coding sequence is TGTGCCAGCAGCAAGATAGCGGGAGGGGAACAGACCCAGTACTTC. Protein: CASSKIAGGEQTQYF.

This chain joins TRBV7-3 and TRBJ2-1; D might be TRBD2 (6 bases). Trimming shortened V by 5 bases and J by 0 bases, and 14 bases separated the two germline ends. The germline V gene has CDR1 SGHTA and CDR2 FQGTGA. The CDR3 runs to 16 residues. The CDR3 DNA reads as TGTGCCAGCAGCCCAAGAGCGGGCGACTCCTACAATGAGCAGTTCTTC. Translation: CASSPRAGDSYNEQFF.

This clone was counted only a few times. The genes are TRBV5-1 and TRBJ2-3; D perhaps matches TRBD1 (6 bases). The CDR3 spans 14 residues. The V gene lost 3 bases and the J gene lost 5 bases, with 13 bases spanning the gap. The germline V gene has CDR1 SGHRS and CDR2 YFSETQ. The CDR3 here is CASSSQGGEDTQYF. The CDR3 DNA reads TGCGCCAGCAGCTCACAGGGTGGAGAAGATACGCAGTATTTT.

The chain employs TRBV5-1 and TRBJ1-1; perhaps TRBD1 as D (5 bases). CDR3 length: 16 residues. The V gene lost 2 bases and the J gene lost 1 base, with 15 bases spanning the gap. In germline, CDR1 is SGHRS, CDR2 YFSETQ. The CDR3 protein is CASSLTIQVTNTEAFF. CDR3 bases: TGCGCCAGCAGCTTAACTATACAGGTTACGAACACTGAAGCTTTCTTT.

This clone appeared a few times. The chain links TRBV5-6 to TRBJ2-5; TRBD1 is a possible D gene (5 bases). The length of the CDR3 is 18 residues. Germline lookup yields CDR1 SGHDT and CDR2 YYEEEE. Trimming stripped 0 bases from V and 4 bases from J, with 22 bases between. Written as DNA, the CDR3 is TGTGCCAGCAGCTTGGGAACCCCCTTCTATGGGGCCAGAGAGACCCAGTACTTC. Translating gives CASSLGTPFYGARETQYF. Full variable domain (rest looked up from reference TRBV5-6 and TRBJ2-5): DAGVTQSPTHLIKTRGQQVTLRCSPKSGHDTVSWYQQALGQGPQFIFQYYEEEERQRGNFPDRFSGHQFPNYSSELNVNALLLGDSALYLCASSLGTPFYGARETQYFGPGTRLLVL.

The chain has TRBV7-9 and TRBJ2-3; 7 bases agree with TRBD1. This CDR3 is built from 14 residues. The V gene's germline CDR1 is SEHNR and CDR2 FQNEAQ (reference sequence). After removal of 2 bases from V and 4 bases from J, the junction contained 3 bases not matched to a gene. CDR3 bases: TGTGCCAGCAGCTTATCCAGGGGGTCAGATACGCAGTATTTT. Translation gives CASSLSRGSDTQYF.

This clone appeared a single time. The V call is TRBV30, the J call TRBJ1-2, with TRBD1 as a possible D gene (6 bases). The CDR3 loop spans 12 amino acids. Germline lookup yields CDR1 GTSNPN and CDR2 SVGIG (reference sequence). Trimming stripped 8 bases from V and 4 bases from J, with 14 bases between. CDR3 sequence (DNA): TGTGCCGTAGGGGGAGGGAGCTATGGCTACACCTTC. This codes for CAVGGGSYGYTF.

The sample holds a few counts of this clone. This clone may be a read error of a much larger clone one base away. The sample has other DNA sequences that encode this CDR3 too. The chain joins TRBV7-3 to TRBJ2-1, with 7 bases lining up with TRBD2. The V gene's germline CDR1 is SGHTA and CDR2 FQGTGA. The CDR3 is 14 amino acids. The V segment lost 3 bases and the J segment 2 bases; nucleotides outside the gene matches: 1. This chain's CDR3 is CASSLSGTYNEQFF. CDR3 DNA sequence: TGTGCCAGCAGCTTGAGCGGGACCTACAATGAGCAGTTCTTC.

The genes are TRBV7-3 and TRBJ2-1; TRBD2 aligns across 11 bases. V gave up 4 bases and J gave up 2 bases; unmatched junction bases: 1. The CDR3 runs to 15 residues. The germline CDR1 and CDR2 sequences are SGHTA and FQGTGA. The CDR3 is CASSSTSGTYNEQFF. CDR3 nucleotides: TGTGCCAGCAGCTCGACTAGCGGGACCTACAATGAGCAGTTCTTC.

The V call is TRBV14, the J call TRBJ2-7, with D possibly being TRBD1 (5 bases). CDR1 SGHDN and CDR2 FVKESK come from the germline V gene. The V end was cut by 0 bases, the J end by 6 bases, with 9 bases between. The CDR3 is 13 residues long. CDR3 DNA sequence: TGTGCCAGCAGCCAAGATTACAGGACCGAGCAGTACTTC. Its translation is CASSQDYRTEQYF.

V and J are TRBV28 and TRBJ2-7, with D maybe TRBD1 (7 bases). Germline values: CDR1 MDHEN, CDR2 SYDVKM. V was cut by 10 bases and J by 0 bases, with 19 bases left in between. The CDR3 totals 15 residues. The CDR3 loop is CATQNTGDSSYEQYF. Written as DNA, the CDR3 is TGTGCCACCCAGAATACAGGGGACTCCTCCTACGAGCAGTACTTC.

The CDR3 region is CASSLSGGINEQFF. The CDR3 nucleotides are TGTGCCAGCAGCTTGAGCGGAGGAATTAATGAGCAGTTCTTC. J is TRBJ2-1 and V is TRBV11-1; possibly TRBD2 for D (5 bases). This CDR3 has 14 amino acids. The V gene's germline CDR1 is SGHAT and CDR2 FQDESV (reference sequence). Trimming removed 3 bases from V and 7 bases from J, with 13 bases in between.

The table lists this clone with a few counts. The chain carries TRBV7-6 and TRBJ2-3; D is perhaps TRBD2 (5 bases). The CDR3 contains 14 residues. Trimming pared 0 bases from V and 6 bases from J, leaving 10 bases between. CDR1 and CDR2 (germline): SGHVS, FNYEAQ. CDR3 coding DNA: TGTGCCAGCAGCTTAGCGGGAGAGGGCGATACGCAGTATTTT. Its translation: CASSLAGEGDTQYF.